The rows below give T cell receptor beta chains drawn from one sample of a study of shared clonotypes between healthy human individuals. This table comes from immunoSEQ multiplex PCR, and its TCRdb copy is limited to in-frame clones, with some not included. The data show hundreds of thousands of clones, approximately 95% seen once. The material sequenced was naive CD4+ T cells sorted from blood. Source of these receptors: a woman aged 25 to 39 in good health. CDR3s include the opening cysteine and the closing phenylalanine or tryptophan.

>15|TRBJ1-5|TRBV6-1
CASSLQETSNQPQHF
>16|TRBJ1-5|TRBV19
CASSPGQGRSNQPQHF
>15|TRBJ2-1|TRBV28
CASATSGQGGDEQFF
>11|TRBJ1-2|TRBV2
CASSLLGGYTF
>14|TRBJ2-7|TRBV4-2
CASSPRDVTYEQYF
>13|TRBJ2-7|TRBV7-2
CASSLEQGYEQYF
>20|TRBJ2-3|TRBV21-1
CASSTSGLAGQAARTDTQYF
>12|TRBJ2-3|TRBV7-2
CASSRPATTQYF
>15|TRBJ2-7|TRBV13
CASSLARERSYEQYF
>14|TRBJ2-3|TRBV11-2
CASSLDRGRDTQYF
>16|TRBJ2-7|TRBV5-1
CASSWGWRARSYEQYF
>15|TRBJ2-7|TRBV7-9
CASSLRAPPRHEQYF
>14|TRBJ2-7|TRBV10-1
CASSKDQGLYEQYF
>15|TRBJ1-3|TRBV6-6
CASSSAGGGGNTIYF
>18|TRBJ1-4|TRBV4-1
CASSQDGSRTIRNQKLFF
>13|TRBJ2-5|TRBV29-1
CSVVWQIGETQYF
>14|TRBJ1-5|TRBV6-1
CATSGTGGDQPQHF
>14|TRBJ2-3|TRBV7-3
CASSLSGATDTQYF
>15|TRBJ2-7|TRBV6-5
CASRSKLAGDYEQYF
>14|TRBJ2-3|TRBV11-2
CASSLGGRTDTQYF
>15|TRBJ1-2|TRBV18
CASSPPSEETDGYTF
>14|TRBJ2-3|TRBV6-5
CASSLGRWSDTQYF
>13|TRBJ1-2|TRBV6-5
CASGSFGNYGYTF
>15|TRBJ2-7|TRBV19
CASPGGLAGVYEQYF
>16|TRBJ1-6|TRBV28
CASSLGQPPYNSPLHF
>14|TRBJ2-7|TRBV25-1
CASSTNRGTYEQYF
>11|TRBJ1-1|TRBV2
CASILTRDAFF
>12|TRBJ2-7|TRBV11-1
CASSSGVYEQYF
>15|TRBJ2-3|TRBV5-4
CASSDEGLVGDTQYF
>15|TRBJ2-5|TRBV7-7
CASSINRGDRETQYF
>16|TRBJ2-7|TRBV29-1
CSARGGLAGADREQYF
>11|TRBJ2-5|TRBV27
CASRATETQYF
>14|TRBJ2-3|TRBV25-1
CASSDTGGADTQYF
>17|TRBJ1-4|TRBV15
CATSSAASTGTVRKLFF
>13|TRBJ1-5|TRBV15
CATSVRVNQPQHF
>13|TRBJ1-3|TRBV5-1
CASSRDIGNTIYF
>11|TRBJ1-2|TRBV28
CASSLDYGYTF
>14|-|TRBV11-2
CASSSTSGTHEQYF
>16|TRBJ2-7|TRBV4-1
CASSPTPSATSYEQYF
>15|TRBJ2-1|TRBV4-1
CASTTGGSSYNEQFF
>16|TRBJ1-2|TRBV6-5
CASSYSVGAKNYGYTF
>12|TRBJ2-3|TRBV7-2
CASRRLTDTQYF
>16|TRBJ2-3|TRBV9
CASSQGTSGRTDTQYF
>15|TRBJ1-1|TRBV9
CASSVAGVGNTEAFF
>14|TRBJ2-2|TRBV28
CASSLGANTGELFF
>15|TRBJ2-1|TRBV25-1
CASRRTTGFHNEQFF
>14|TRBJ1-1|TRBV7-9
CASRRDLQGTEAFF
>15|TRBJ1-2|TRBV6-5
CASSQQGSLGSGYTF
>14|TRBJ2-2|TRBV5-1
CASSLEGGTGELFF
>17|TRBJ2-1|TRBV7-9
CASSLVSASGPSNEQFF
>15|TRBJ2-7|TRBV2
CASAIPDRGAYEQYF
>13|TRBJ1-1|TRBV6-1
CASSRGRDTEAFF
>16|TRBJ2-7|TRBV18
CASSPAGRQKVHEQYF
>13|TRBJ2-5|TRBV6-1
CASTRGWRETQYF
>15|TRBJ2-1|TRBV19
CASSIGPGNYNEQFF
>16|TRBJ2-7|TRBV5-4
CASSQDLSTFSYEQYF
>20|TRBJ2-2|TRBV7-6
CASSLGLGSAGGGAVGELFF
>14|TRBJ2-2|TRBV9
CASSVDERTGELFF